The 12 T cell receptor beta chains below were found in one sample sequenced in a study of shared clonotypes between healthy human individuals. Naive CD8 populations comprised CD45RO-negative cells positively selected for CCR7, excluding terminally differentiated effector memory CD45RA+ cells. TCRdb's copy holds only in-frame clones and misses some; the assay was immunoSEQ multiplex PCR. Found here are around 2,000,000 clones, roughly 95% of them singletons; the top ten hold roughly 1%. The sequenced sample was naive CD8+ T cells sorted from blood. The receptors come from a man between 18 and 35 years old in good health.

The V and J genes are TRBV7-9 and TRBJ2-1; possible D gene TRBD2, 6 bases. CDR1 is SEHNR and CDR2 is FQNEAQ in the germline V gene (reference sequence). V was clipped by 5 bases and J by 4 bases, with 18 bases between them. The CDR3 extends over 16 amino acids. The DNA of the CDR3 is TGTGCCAGCAGCCCGCGACTAGGGGAACTATACAATGAGCAGTTCTTC. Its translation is CASSPRLGELYNEQFF.

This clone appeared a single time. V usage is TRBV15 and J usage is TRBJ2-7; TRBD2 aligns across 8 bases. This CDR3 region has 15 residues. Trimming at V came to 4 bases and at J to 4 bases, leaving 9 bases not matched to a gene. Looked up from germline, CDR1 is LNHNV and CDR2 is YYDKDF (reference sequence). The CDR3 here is CATSTPSGSWYEQYF. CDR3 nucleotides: TGTGCCACCAGCACCCCCAGCGGGAGCTGGTACGAGCAGTACTTC.

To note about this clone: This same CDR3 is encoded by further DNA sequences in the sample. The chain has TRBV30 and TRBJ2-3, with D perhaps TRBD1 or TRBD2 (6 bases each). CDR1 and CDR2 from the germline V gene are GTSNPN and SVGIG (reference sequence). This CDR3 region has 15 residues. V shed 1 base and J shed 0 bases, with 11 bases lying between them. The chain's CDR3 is CAWSAGASSTDTQYF. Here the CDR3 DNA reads TGTGCCTGGAGTGCGGGGGCCTCTAGCACAGATACGCAGTATTTT.

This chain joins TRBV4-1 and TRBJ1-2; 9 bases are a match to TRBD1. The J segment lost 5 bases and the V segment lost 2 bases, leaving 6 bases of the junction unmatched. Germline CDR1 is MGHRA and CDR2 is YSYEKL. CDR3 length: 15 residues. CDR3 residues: CASSQLDRGKYGYTF. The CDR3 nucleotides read TGCGCCAGCAGCCAATTGGACAGGGGAAAATATGGCTACACCTTC.

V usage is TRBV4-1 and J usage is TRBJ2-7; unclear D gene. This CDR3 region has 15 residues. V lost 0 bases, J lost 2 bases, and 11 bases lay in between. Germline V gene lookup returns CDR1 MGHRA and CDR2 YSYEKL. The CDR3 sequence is CASSQDRQTAYEQYF. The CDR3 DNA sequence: TGCGCCAGCAGCCAAGATCGGCAGACGGCCTACGAGCAGTACTTC.

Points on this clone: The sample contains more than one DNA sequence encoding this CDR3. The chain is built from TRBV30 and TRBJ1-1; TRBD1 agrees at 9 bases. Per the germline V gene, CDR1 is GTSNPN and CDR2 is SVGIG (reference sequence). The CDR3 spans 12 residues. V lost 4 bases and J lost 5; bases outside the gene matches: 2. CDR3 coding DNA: TGTGCCTGGACGACAGGGGGAACTGAAGCTTTCTTT. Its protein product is CAWTTGGTEAFF.

This CDR3 reads CASSPGVAGGPETQYF. In nucleotides, the CDR3 is TGTGCCAGCAGCCCAGGGGTAGCGGGGGGGCCGGAGACCCAGTACTTC. V usage is TRBV7-2 and J usage is TRBJ2-5, with 11 bases lining up with TRBD2. Germline CDR1 and CDR2: SGHTA and FQGNSA. Trimming took 5 bases from V and 5 from J; bases not matched to a gene: 10. This CDR3 contains 16 residues.

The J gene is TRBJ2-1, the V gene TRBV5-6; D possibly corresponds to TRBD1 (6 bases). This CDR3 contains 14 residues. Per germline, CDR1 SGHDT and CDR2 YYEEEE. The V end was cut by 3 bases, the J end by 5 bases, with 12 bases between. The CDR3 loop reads CASSSSDRNNEQFF. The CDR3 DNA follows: TGTGCCAGCAGCTCCTCGGACAGAAACAATGAGCAGTTCTTC.

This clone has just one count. CDR3 bases: TGCGCCAGCAGTGAGGCCTTTGGGAATTCACCCCTCCACTTT. It yields the protein CASSEAFGNSPLHF. The gene calls are TRBV10-1 and TRBJ1-6; D is unresolved. Germline loops: CDR1 WNHNN, CDR2 SYGVQD (reference sequence). Deletions cut 2 bases from V and 7 bases from J, with 9 bases between. The CDR3 sequence is 14 residues long.

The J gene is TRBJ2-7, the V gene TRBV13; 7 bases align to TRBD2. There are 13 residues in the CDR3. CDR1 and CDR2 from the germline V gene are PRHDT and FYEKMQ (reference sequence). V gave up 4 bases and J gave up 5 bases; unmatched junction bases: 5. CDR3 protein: CASSWGGSNEQYF. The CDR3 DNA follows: TGTGCCAGCAGCTGGGGCGGGAGTAACGAGCAGTACTTC.

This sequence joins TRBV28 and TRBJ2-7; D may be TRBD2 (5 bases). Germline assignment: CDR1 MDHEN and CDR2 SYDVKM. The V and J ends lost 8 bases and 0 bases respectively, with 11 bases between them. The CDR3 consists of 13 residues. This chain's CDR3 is CASVEVSSYEQYF. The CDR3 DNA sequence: TGTGCCAGCGTGGAGGTGAGCTCCTACGAGCAGTACTTC.

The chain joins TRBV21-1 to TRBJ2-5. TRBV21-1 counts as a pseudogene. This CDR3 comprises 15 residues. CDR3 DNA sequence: TGTGCCAGCAGCACCTACTCCGGGCTGAGAGAGACCCAGTACTTC. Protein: CASSTYSGLRETQYF.